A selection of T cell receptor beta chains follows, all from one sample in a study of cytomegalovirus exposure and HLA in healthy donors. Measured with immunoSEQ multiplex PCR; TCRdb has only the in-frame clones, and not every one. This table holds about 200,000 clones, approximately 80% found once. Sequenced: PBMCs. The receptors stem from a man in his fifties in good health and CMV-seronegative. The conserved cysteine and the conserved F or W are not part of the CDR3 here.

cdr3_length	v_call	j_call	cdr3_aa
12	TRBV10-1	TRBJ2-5	ANKTSGSLETQY
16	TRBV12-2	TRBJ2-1	ASRNTPGTSGSYNEQF
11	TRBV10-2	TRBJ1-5	ASQGQTNQPQH
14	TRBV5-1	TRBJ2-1	ASSGDPAGVYNEQF
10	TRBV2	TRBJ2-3	ASSEYRDTQY
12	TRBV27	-	ASRGRTLGGEQY
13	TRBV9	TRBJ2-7	ASSSWTGGVYEQY
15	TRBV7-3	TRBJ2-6	ASSLLGGASGANVLT
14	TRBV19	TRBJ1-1	ASSIGPAGWNTEAF
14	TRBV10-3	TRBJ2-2	AISESMGQGPGELF
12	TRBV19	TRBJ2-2	ASSFGGNTGELF
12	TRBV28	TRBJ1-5	ASSLGQNNQPQH
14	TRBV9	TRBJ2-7	ASSPRPDRGRDEQY
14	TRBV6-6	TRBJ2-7	ASRVEGRGRAGEQY
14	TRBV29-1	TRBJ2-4	SVEGATGEYENIQY
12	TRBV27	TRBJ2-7	ASAAGTGAYEQY
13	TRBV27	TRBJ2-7	ASSLSGSDSYEQY
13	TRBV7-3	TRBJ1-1	ASSWTGGTDTEAF
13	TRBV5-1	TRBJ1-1	ASSPPLGTGTEAF
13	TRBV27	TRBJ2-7	ASSLVSSKPHEQY
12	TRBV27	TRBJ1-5	ASSGTGVNQPQH
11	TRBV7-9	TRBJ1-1	SSSRQENTEAF
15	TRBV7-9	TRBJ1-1	ASTLRRAGAPYTEAF
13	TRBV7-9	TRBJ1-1	ASSLLQGLNTEAF
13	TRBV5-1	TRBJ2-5	ASSPLDGVVETQY
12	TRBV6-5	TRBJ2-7	ASSEGQTAYEQY
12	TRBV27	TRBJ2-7	ASSLTSTHYEQY
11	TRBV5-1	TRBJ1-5	ASSSDRGPPQH
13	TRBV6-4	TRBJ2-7	ASSELAGVSYEQY
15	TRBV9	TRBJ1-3	ASSVLQDRAWGNTIY
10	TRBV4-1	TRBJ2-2	ASSPPEGELF
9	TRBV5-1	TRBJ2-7	ASRTGSEQY
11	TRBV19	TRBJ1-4	ASTWTGTEKLF
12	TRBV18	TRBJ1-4	ASSPGSRGEKLF
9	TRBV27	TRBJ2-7	ASSANYEQY
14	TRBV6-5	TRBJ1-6	ASSYSYRGYNSPLH
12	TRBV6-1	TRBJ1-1	ASSVGQGYTEAF
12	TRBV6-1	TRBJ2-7	ASSETGETSGRS
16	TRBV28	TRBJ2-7	ASSFWGQQAGGTYEQY
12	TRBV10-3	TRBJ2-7	AISRGQGSYEQY
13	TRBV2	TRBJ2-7	ASSSRQGDSYEQY
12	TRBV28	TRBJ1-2	ASTPPTGIKGYT
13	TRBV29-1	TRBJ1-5	SVGGQGAGGQPQH